The 25 T cell receptor beta chains presented below share a single source sample, sequenced in a study of blood T cell repertoires in COVID-19. Method: immunoSEQ multiplex PCR; TCRdb's copy keeps in-frame clones and lacks some. The sample carries approximately 200,000 clones, approximately 84% recorded once. Sequenced material: PBMCs or T cells enriched from blood (not recorded which). Every receptor here comes from a woman in her twenties or thirties who had recovered from COVID-19.

The V and J genes are TRBV13 and TRBJ1-6; TRBD1 aligns across 7 bases. V shed 5 bases, J shed 7 bases, and the junction held 8 bases outside the gene matches. Germline CDR1 PRHDT, CDR2 FYEKMQ (reference sequence). The CDR3 runs to 15 residues. The CDR3 sequence: CASSPWTGPNSPLHF. For the CDR3, the DNA is TGTGCCAGCAGCCCGTGGACAGGTCCAAATTCACCCCTCCACTTT. Filled out from reference TRBV13 and TRBJ1-6, the complete variable domain reads AAGVIQSPRHLIKEKRETATLKCYPIPRHDTVYWYQQGPGQDPQFLISFYEKMQSDKGSIPDRFSAQQFSDYHSELNMSSLELGDSALYFCASSPWTGPNSPLHFGNGTRLTVT.

The rearrangement links TRBV4-1 to TRBJ1-2; a possible D gene is TRBD1 (6 bases). CDR1 MGHRA and CDR2 YSYEKL come from the germline V gene. V was shortened by 0 bases and J by 8 bases, with 16 bases between the two germline ends. The CDR3 totals 15 residues. The DNA for the CDR3 is TGCGCCAGCAGCCAAGAGCGCAGGGGCGCACAGGGCTACACCTTC. This translates into CASSQERRGAQGYTF.

The chain recombines TRBV29-1 with TRBJ2-5, with TRBD2 identical over 9 bases. The CDR3 totals 14 residues. From germline, CDR1 is SQVTM and CDR2 ANQGSEA. Trimming removed 4 bases from V and 2 bases from J; junction bases left unmatched: 5. The CDR3 loop reads CSVVRRGGQETQYF. In DNA, the CDR3 is TGCAGCGTTGTTCGGCGGGGGGGACAAGAGACCCAGTACTTC.

The chain has TRBV5-1 and TRBJ2-5, with 9 bases aligning to TRBD2. The CDR3 contains 17 residues. Trimming at V came to 0 bases and at J to 5 bases, leaving 11 bases not matched to a gene. CDR1 is SGHRS, CDR2 YFSETQ, per germline. DNA for the CDR3: TGCGCCAGCAGCTTGGCCTCTGGAGCGGGGGGACGGGAGACCCAGTACTTC. It codes for CASSLASGAGGRETQYF.

The chain combines TRBV14 with TRBJ1-2; weak D call: TRBD1 (6 bases). CDR3 length equals 12 residues. Germline V gene sequence: CDR1 SGHDN, CDR2 FVKESK. Trimming stripped 4 bases from V and 5 bases from J, with 8 bases between. CDR3 amino acids: CASSPQGYGYTF. CDR3 DNA: TGTGCCAGCAGCCCGCAGGGGTATGGCTACACCTTC.

J is TRBJ1-5 and V is TRBV19, with D possibly TRBD1 on 5 matching bases. Deletions cut 7 bases from V and 0 bases from J, with 13 bases between. The CDR3 runs to 15 residues. The V gene's germline CDR1 is LNHDA and CDR2 SQIVND (reference sequence). The CDR3 sequence: CASTSQAYSNQPQHF. The CDR3 bases are TGTGCCAGTACGTCACAGGCATATAGCAATCAGCCCCAGCATTTT.

This clone was seen a single time. The rearrangement links TRBV5-1 to TRBJ1-2; 7 bases match TRBD1. The CDR3 contains 14 residues. CDR1 SGHRS and CDR2 YFSETQ come from the germline V gene. After removal of 4 bases from V and 1 base from J, the junction contained 4 bases not matched to a gene. The CDR3 DNA is TGCGCCAGCAGCAGGGACAGCTATAACTATGGCTACACCTTC. Its protein product is CASSRDSYNYGYTF.

This CDR3 reads CASSSLQSSYNEQFF. CDR3 sequence (DNA): TGTGCCAGCAGCTCCTTACAGAGCTCCTACAATGAGCAGTTCTTC. The genes are TRBV7-9 and TRBJ2-1; no clear D. CDR3 length: 15 residues. CDR1 is SEHNR and CDR2 is FQNEAQ in the germline V gene (reference sequence). Trimming took 4 bases from V and 0 from J, leaving 10 bases between them.

About this clone itself: The junction and the germline gene differ at one end; a read error may be behind it. The CDR3 spells CAISGLAGEGTVF. The CDR3 DNA sequence: TGTGCCATCAGTGGACTAGCGGGAGAGGGGACGGTCTTC. The chain combines TRBV10-3 with TRBJ2-1; 12 positions agree with TRBD2. The CDR3 has 13 amino acids. Looked up from germline, CDR1 is ENHRY and CDR2 is SYGVKD.

The chain recombines TRBV30 with TRBJ2-6, with D perhaps matching TRBD1 (6 bases). Trimming took off 0 bases at V and 2 bases at J, with 8 bases between the two ends. The CDR3 covers 15 residues. Germline values: CDR1 GTSNPN, CDR2 SVGIG (reference sequence). The CDR3 is CAWSVRGTGANVLTF. The CDR3 DNA reads TGTGCCTGGAGTGTAAGGGGGACTGGGGCCAACGTCCTGACTTTC.

The chain is built from TRBV15 and TRBJ2-7; 7 positions match TRBD2. This CDR3 comprises 12 residues. Trimming removed 0 bases from V and 13 bases from J; junction bases left unmatched: 6. CDR1 and CDR2 from the germline V gene are LNHNV and YYDKDF (reference sequence). DNA for the CDR3: TGTGCCACCAGCAGAGATTGGGAGGGGATTTACTTC. Translated: CATSRDWEGIYF.

The rearrangement links TRBV5-4 to TRBJ1-3; the match to TRBD1 covers 8 bases. The V gene end was trimmed by 1 base and the J gene end by 3 bases; junction bases not matched to a gene: 3. Germline CDR1 and CDR2: SGHNT and YYREEE (reference sequence). The length of the CDR3 is 15 residues. CDR3 in amino acids: CASSLQGASGNTIYF. CDR3 nucleotides: TGTGCCAGCAGCTTGCAGGGGGCAAGTGGAAACACCATATATTTT.

V and J are TRBV6-5 and TRBJ2-7, with no clear D. Germline V CDR1 and CDR2: MNHEY, SVGAGI. The CDR3 loop spans 11 amino acids. Trimming shortened V by 6 bases and J by 1 base, and 4 bases separated the two germline ends. The CDR3 here is CASRQSYEQYF. DNA of the CDR3: TGTGCCAGCAGGCAGTCCTACGAGCAGTACTTC.

The J gene is TRBJ1-2, the V gene TRBV28; D is undetermined. Germline CDR1 MDHEN, CDR2 SYDVKM. This CDR3 has 14 amino acids. Trimming took 6 bases from V and 2 from J, leaving 13 bases between them. CDR3 coding DNA: TGTGCCAGCAGAGGACTCTCCCCCAACTATGGCTACACCTTC. It encodes CASRGLSPNYGYTF.

This clone was seen a handful of times. The rearrangement links TRBV4-1 to TRBJ1-1; no reliable D call. CDR3 length equals 15 residues. Germline CDR1 reads MGHRA; CDR2 reads YSYEKL. The V gene lost 1 base and the J gene lost 0 bases, with 9 bases spanning the gap. For the CDR3, the DNA is TGCGCCAGCAGCCAAGTAGCCGGTATGAACACTGAAGCTTTCTTT. Encoded protein: CASSQVAGMNTEAFF.

The genes are TRBV28 and TRBJ1-2; D remains ambiguous. V lost 0 bases to trimming and J lost 7 bases, with 9 bases between them. In germline, CDR1 is MDHEN, CDR2 SYDVKM. This CDR3 is built from 13 residues. CDR3 sequence reads: CASSLWRWSGYTF. CDR3 bases: TGTGCCAGCAGTTTATGGAGGTGGTCTGGCTACACCTTC.

The chain has TRBV7-9 and TRBJ1-5; TRBD1 is a possible D gene (5 bases). The CDR3 is made up of 11 amino acids. V was trimmed by 3 bases and J by 9 bases, leaving 6 bases between them. Germline loops: CDR1 SEHNR, CDR2 FQNEAQ (reference sequence). The CDR3 DNA sequence: TGTGCCAGCAGCTTGGGGGGGCCCCAGCATTTT. This encodes CASSLGGPQHF.

The rearrangement links TRBV19 to TRBJ1-1, with 9 bases identical to TRBD1. The CDR3 sequence is 18 residues long. V shed 3 bases and J 0 bases; nucleotides not matched to a gene: 11. CDR1 is LNHDA and CDR2 is SQIVND in the germline V gene (reference sequence). The CDR3 region is CASSIDRGALGMNTEAFF. The CDR3 coding sequence is TGTGCCAGTAGTATCGACAGGGGGGCTTTGGGGATGAACACTGAAGCTTTCTTT.

The chain recombines TRBV19 with TRBJ1-4, with D unclear. CDR3 size: 16 residues. Germline V gene data show CDR1 as LNHDA and CDR2 as SQIVND (reference sequence). V lost 5 bases, J lost 4 bases, and 17 bases lay in between. The CDR3 loop reads CASSPLREPNNEKLFF. The DNA for the CDR3 is TGTGCCAGTAGTCCCCTCCGGGAGCCGAATAATGAAAAACTGTTTTTT. The complete variable domain, with remaining parts taken from reference TRBV19 and TRBJ1-4, reads DGGITQSPKYLFRKEGQNVTLSCEQNLNHDAMYWYRQDPGQGLRLIYYSQIVNDFQKGDIAEGYSVSREKKESFPLTVTSAQKNPTAFYLCASSPLREPNNEKLFFGSGTQLSVL.

The chain combines TRBV18 with TRBJ1-1; D is perhaps TRBD1 (6 bases). The germline V gene encodes CDR1 KGHSH and CDR2 LQKENI. The CDR3 runs 14 residues. Trimming removed 2 bases at V and 1 base at J, with 8 bases between. This CDR3 is CASSPKDRNTEAFF. The CDR3 DNA is TGTGCCAGCTCACCAAAGGACAGGAACACTGAAGCTTTCTTT.

This chain connects TRBV5-4 to TRBJ2-1; 7 nucleotides agree with TRBD1. Trimming took 4 bases from V and 5 from J; bases not matched to a gene: 12. CDR1 is SGHNT, CDR2 YYREEE, per germline (reference sequence). The CDR3 covers 16 residues. For the CDR3, the DNA is TGTGCCAGCAGCCCACAGGGGCTAACGGGTAACAATGAGCAGTTCTTC. Its translation is CASSPQGLTGNNEQFF.

V and J are TRBV28 and TRBJ2-2, with D tentatively TRBD1 (6 bases). The length of the CDR3 is 14 residues. In germline, CDR1 is MDHEN, CDR2 SYDVKM. Trimming cost V 10 bases and J 0 bases, with 12 bases left between them. The CDR3 nucleotides are TGTGCCACCACGGACAGACCGAACACCGGGGAGCTGTTTTTT. This encodes CATTDRPNTGELFF.

The chain is built from TRBV27 and TRBJ2-3; D perhaps matches TRBD1 (6 bases). CDR1 is MNHEY and CDR2 is SMNVEV in the germline V gene (reference sequence). The V end was cut by 3 bases, the J end by 0 bases, with 22 bases between. CDR3 length equals 19 residues. CDR3 in amino acids: CASSFGFRYRVGSTDTQYF. For the CDR3, the DNA is TGTGCCAGCAGTTTTGGTTTTAGGTACAGGGTTGGGAGCACAGATACGCAGTATTTT.

The V gene is TRBV11-2, the J gene TRBJ1-6; the match to TRBD1 covers 9 bases. The germline gives CDR1 SGHAT, CDR2 FQNNGV. J lost 7 bases, V lost 5 bases, and 6 bases had no gene match. The CDR3 has 15 amino acids. The CDR3 region has the DNA TGTGCCAGCAGCAGCAGGACAGGGGTAAATTCACCCCTCCACTTT. Residues: CASSSRTGVNSPLHF.

The CDR3 nucleotides read TGTGCCAGCTCACCACCTTCACAGGTTAACTATGGCTACACCTTC. Translating gives CASSPPSQVNYGYTF. The V gene is TRBV18, the J gene TRBJ1-2; D possibly corresponds to TRBD1 (5 bases). Trimming removed 0 bases at V and 1 base at J, with 9 bases between. Germline CDR1 and CDR2: KGHSH and LQKENI. This CDR3 region has 15 residues.